The rows below give T cell receptor beta chains drawn from one sample of a study of blood T cell repertoires in COVID-19. Profiling relied on immunoSEQ multiplex PCR, and the TCRdb table lists in-frame clones only, not all of them. The repertoire holds hundreds of thousands of clones, about 90% seen once, with just under 7.5% in the top ten. The sequencing sample was made of peripheral blood. These receptor sequences come from an older woman with COVID-19, enrolled during active disease. Each CDR3 is given with its conserved first and last residue. A D gene is named only where the DNA matches it firmly. Clone sizes are given selectively: once, few, many, or a class where the clone is expanded.

TRBJ2-7 . TRBV6-2/TRBV6-3 TRBD2 CASSVSTSGGPGEQYF TGTGCCAGCAGTGTAAGTACTAGCGGGGGGCCGGGCGAGCAGTACTTC
TRBJ2-3 . TRBV7-7 TRBD2 CASSRLAGPADTQYF TGTGCCAGCAGCCGACTAGCGGGGCCGGCAGATACGCAGTATTTT
TRBJ1-1 . TRBV7-6 . CASSFGGNTEAFF TGTGCCAGCAGCTTCGGGGGGAACACTGAAGCTTTCTTT
TRBJ1-5 . TRBV28 TRBD1 CASSLWGRGRGQPQHF TGTGCCAGCAGTTTATGGGGCAGGGGGCGTGGGCAGCCCCAGCATTTT
TRBJ2-7 . TRBV15 . CATSRDPGAVTEQYF TGTGCCACCAGCAGAGATCCAGGGGCCGTTACCGAGCAGTACTTC
TRBJ2-3 . TRBV24-1 TRBD2 CATSDPNMRGDLTDTQYF TGTGCCACCAGTGATCCTAACATGCGGGGGGACCTCACAGATACGCAGTATTTT
TRBJ2-1 . TRBV5-6 . CASSLDPDNEQFF TGTGCCAGCAGCTTGGACCCGGACAATGAGCAGTTCTTC
TRBJ2-7 . TRBV27 TRBD2 CASSVSSGIYEQYF TGTGCCAGCAGTGTGTCTAGCGGGATCTACGAGCAGTACTTC
TRBJ1-4 . TRBV27 . CASSFWGVGEKLFF TGTGCCAGCAGTTTTTGGGGGGTCGGCGAAAAACTGTTTTTT
TRBJ2-7 few TRBV5-1 TRBD1 CASRGQGASYEQYF TGCGCCAGCAGAGGACAGGGGGCGTCCTACGAGCAGTACTTC
TRBJ1-2 once TRBV19 . CATQPGTENYGYTF TGTGCCACCCAGCCCGGGACTGAGAACTATGGCTACACCTTC
TRBJ2-1 few TRBV5-1 TRBD1 CASSLGTGLNEQFF TGCGCCAGCAGCCTAGGGACAGGGTTGAATGAGCAGTTCTTC
TRBJ2-3 . TRBV5-6 TRBD2 CASSGLGTSGGSSTDTQYF TGTGCCAGCAGCGGCCTAGGGACTAGCGGGGGGTCGAGCACAGATACGCAGTATTTT
TRBJ1-2 . TRBV7-2 TRBD1 CASSARLQGVSGYTF TGTGCCAGCAGCGCCCGATTACAGGGGGTGAGTGGCTACACCTTC
TRBJ1-5 . TRBV24-1 TRBD1 CATSSTGGSNQPQHF TGTGCCACCAGTTCGACAGGGGGCAGCAATCAGCCCCAGCATTTT
TRBJ1-1 . TRBV29-1 TRBD1 CSVRDSDMNTEAFF TGCAGCGTCCGGGACAGTGACATGAACACTGAAGCTTTCTTT
TRBJ2-6 . TRBV10-3 . CAISEQAASGANVLTF TGTGCCATCAGTGAGCAGGCAGCCTCTGGGGCCAACGTCCTGACTTTC
TRBJ1-5 . TRBV15 . CATSRVQGVYQPQHF TGTGCCACCAGCAGAGTACAGGGAGTTTATCAGCCCCAGCATTTT
TRBJ1-2 . TRBV6-2/TRBV6-3 . CASSSSGRASNYGYTF TGTGCCAGCAGTTCTAGCGGCAGAGCTTCTAACTATGGCTACACCTTC
TRBJ2-2 . TRBV7-9 . CASSSLQGNTGELFF TGTGCCAGCAGCTCCCTCCAGGGTAACACCGGGGAGCTGTTTTTT
TRBJ2-5 . TRBV28 . CASSNLETQYF TGTGCCAGCAGCAACTTGGAGACCCAGTACTTC
TRBJ1-2 . TRBV6-1 . CASSGSGWVGTYGYTF TGTGCCAGCAGTGGATCAGGGTGGGTGGGAACCTATGGCTACACCTTC
TRBJ1-6 . TRBV3-1/TRBV3-2 . CASSQEVPGRGSPLHF TGTGCCAGCAGCCAAGAAGTTCCAGGGCGAGGATCACCCCTCCACTTT
TRBJ1-1 . TRBV19 . CASSWGHQNTEAFF TGTGCCAGTAGTTGGGGACACCAGAACACTGAAGCTTTCTTT
TRBJ2-4 . TRBV28 . CASSSGEGVKNIQYF TGTGCCAGCAGTTCGGGGGAGGGGGTCAAAAACATTCAGTACTTC
TRBJ2-1 . TRBV27 TRBD1 CASRFSGTGHNEQFF TGTGCCAGCAGATTTTCCGGGACAGGGCACAATGAGCAGTTCTTC
TRBJ2-3 . TRBV5-1 . CASSLVPDFTDTQYF TGCGCCAGCAGCTTGGTCCCAGACTTCACAGATACGCAGTATTTT
TRBJ1-2 . TRBV6-5 . CASTPWGGGYGYTF TGTGCCAGCACCCCTTGGGGGGGCGGCTATGGCTACACCTTC
TRBJ1-6 . TRBV19 . CASSINSADSPLHF TGTGCCAGTAGTATCAACAGTGCTGATTCACCCCTCCACTTT
TRBJ2-7 . TRBV29-1 TRBD1 CSVGGQGPEGQYF TGCAGCGTTGGAGGACAGGGCCCAGAGGGGCAGTACTTC
TRBJ2-5 . TRBV28 . CASSGGIPPRETQYF TGTGCCAGCAGTGGAGGGATCCCCCCTAGGGAGACCCAGTACTTC
TRBJ2-7 . TRBV30 TRBD1 CAWSVGQTYEQYF TGTGCCTGGAGCGTGGGACAGACCTACGAGCAGTACTTC
TRBJ1-3 . TRBV5-1 . CASSRGASGNTIYF TGCGCCAGCAGCCGTGGGGCCTCTGGAAACACCATATATTTT
TRBJ1-4 . TRBV6-5 . CASGARATNEKLFF TGTGCCAGCGGGGCCAGGGCAACTAATGAAAAACTGTTTTTT
TRBJ1-5 . TRBV28 . CASSPPTAKGQPQHF TGTGCCAGCAGCCCCCCGACAGCTAAGGGGCAGCCCCAGCATTTT
TRBJ1-2 . TRBV12-3/TRBV12-4 . CASSLPQGWGYTF TGTGCCAGCAGCCTCCCTCAGGGTTGGGGTTACACCTTC
TRBJ1-2 . TRBV5-3 . CARSLARTEGGYTF TGTGCCAGAAGCTTGGCCCGGACAGAGGGTGGCTACACCTTC
TRBJ1-3 few TRBV27 TRBD1 CASSARTGGRDTIYF TGTGCCAGCAGTGCGCGGACAGGGGGTCGAGACACCATATATTTT
TRBJ1-1 . TRBV5-1 . CASSLSPGADTEAFF TGCGCCAGCAGCTTGTCCCCAGGAGCGGACACTGAAGCTTTCTTT
TRBJ1-5 . TRBV7-9 TRBD1 CASSFGTVNQPQHF TGTGCCAGCAGCTTTGGGACAGTCAATCAGCCCCAGCATTTT
TRBJ2-5 once TRBV18 . CASSSEETQYF TGTGCCAGCTCATCGGAGGAGACCCAGTACTTC
TRBJ1-5 . TRBV1 . CTSSPYQDYNQQYSNQPQHF TGCACCAGCAGCCCTTACCAGGATTATAACCAACAATATAGCAATCAGCCCCAGCATTTT
TRBJ1-2 once TRBV27 TRBD1 CASSPRGDYGYTF TGTGCCAGCAGTCCCAGGGGGGACTATGGCTACACCTTC
TRBJ2-2 . TRBV28 TRBD2 CASSLRRGGSGELFF TGTGCCAGCAGTTTACGGCGGGGGGGAAGCGGGGAGCTGTTTTTT
TRBJ1-2 . TRBV24-1 . CATVGGDGYTF TGTGCCACCGTAGGGGGGGATGGCTACACCTTC
TRBJ2-2 . TRBV19 . CASRRAGAQNTGELFF TGTGCCAGTAGACGAGCAGGGGCACAGAACACCGGGGAGCTGTTTTTT
TRBJ2-2 once TRBV6-5 TRBD2 CASSYSAGGGGGELFF TGTGCCAGCAGTTACTCCGCGGGGGGCGGTGGCGGGGAGCTGTTTTTT
TRBJ1-6 . TRBV6-5 TRBD1 CASSSWTGKSPLHF TGTGCCAGCAGTTCCTGGACAGGGAAATCACCCCTCCACTTT
TRBJ2-1 . TRBV24-1 . CATSDLREYNEQFF TGTGCCACCAGTGATTTGAGAGAGTACAATGAGCAGTTCTTC
TRBJ1-2 . TRBV27 . CASSRPGVYGYTF TGTGCCAGCAGTCGCCCGGGAGTCTATGGCTACACCTTC
TRBJ2-2 . TRBV4-2 . CASSQAAHPNTGELFF TGTGCCAGCAGCCAAGCAGCGCACCCTAACACCGGGGAGCTGTTTTTT
TRBJ1-6 few TRBV3-1/TRBV3-2 . CASSQDSGTPLHF TGTGCCAGCAGCCAAGATTCGGGAACACCCCTCCACTTT
TRBJ1-2 . TRBV5-8 . CASSQEPGAMMGYTF TGTGCCAGCAGCCAGGAGCCTGGGGCTATGATGGGCTACACCTTC
TRBJ1-1 . TRBV29-1 . CSVGEGVNTEAFF TGCAGCGTCGGGGAGGGGGTGAACACTGAAGCTTTCTTT
TRBJ1-3 . TRBV11-2 . CASSLGLSGNTIYF TGTGCCAGCAGCTTAGGACTCTCTGGAAACACCATATATTTT
TRBJ2-1 . TRBV19 . CASSPGDLSSYNEQFF TGTGCCAGTAGTCCAGGGGACCTGAGCTCCTACAATGAGCAGTTCTTC
TRBJ1-2 . TRBV18 TRBD1 CASSPADRGGYTF TGTGCCAGCTCACCGGCCGACAGGGGCGGCTACACCTTC
TRBJ1-5 once TRBV3-1/TRBV3-2 TRBD1 CASSPWDSPNQPQHF TGTGCCAGCAGCCCTTGGGACAGCCCAAATCAGCCCCAGCATTTT
TRBJ2-7 . TRBV9 . CASSPEGGAAYEQYF TGTGCCAGCAGTCCCGAGGGGGGGGCTGCATACGAGCAGTACTTC
TRBJ2-1 . TRBV28 TRBD2 CASSLTSGGAGQFF TGTGCCAGCAGTTTAACTAGCGGGGGGGCAGGGCAGTTCTTC